In this sample, the clone carrying this TCR beta chain turned up once. Its matching antigen is unknown. Trimming at V came to 5 bases and at J to 8 bases, leaving 15 bases not matched to a gene. Per the germline V gene, CDR1 is SGHVS and CDR2 is FQNEAQ. The CDR3 is 15 amino acids. This entry is derived from a study of Graves' ophthalmopathy and Graves' hyperthyroidism. The TCR beta CDR3 regions underwent amplification from RNA transcripts. First-round RT-PCR used HTBI primers; second-round multiplex PCR followed. MiXCR was run by TCRdb on the multiplex PCR reads, yielding one entry per CDR3 protein. The sample yields about 40,000 distinct CDR3 sequences, over 40% seen once. Study-wide results and caveats: Ophthalmopathy progression predictions by the model showed nearly 75% specificity and roughly 71% sensitivity.

Ophthalmopathy donors showed moderate-to-severe activity, CAS ≥3, NOSPECS ≥4 and a duration under 3 months. The diagnostic workup employed clinical symptoms, serum thyroxine, TRAb, thyroid ultrasound and orbital computed tomography. Sample: peripheral blood. This TCR came from an adult man with Graves' ophthalmopathy. The chain uses TRBV7-8 and TRBJ2-7; 7 bases line up with TRBD1. Here the CDR3 reads CASSLRTGPSSQQYF. The CDR3 DNA reads as TGTGCCAGCAGCCTACGGACAGGACCCTCATCGCAGCAGTACTTC.